This T cell receptor (beta chain) was sequenced in a study of vaccination effects on CD4 cells after COVID-19. Sequencing in the ViraFEST assay came after antigen-specific CD4+ T cells had been expanded with viral peptide pools, which were used to stimulate PBMC. Having been cultured for under twelve days, the cells underwent CD4+ T cell isolation. Recipients of the vaccine had no prior SARS-CoV-2 infection and negative nucleocapsid antibodies. Turning to this clone: The antigen is not known.

The protocol was immunoSEQ multiplex PCR, while the TCRdb copy is restricted to in-frame clones and leaves out a portion. This table holds 30,000 to 45,000 clones, roughly 70% found once. There are 15 residues in the CDR3. Looked up from germline, CDR1 is LNHDA and CDR2 is SQIVND (reference sequence). Trimming took 2 bases from V and 7 from J, leaving 15 bases between them. The sequencing here drew on CD4+ T cells from PBMCs cultured with SARS-CoV-2 spike peptides, taken before COVID-19 vaccination. This sequence was found in a human donor who received a COVID-19 vaccine. The chain links TRBV19 to TRBJ1-5; maybe TRBD1 (5 bases). CDR3 nucleotide sequence: TGTGCCAGTAGTATATTCTCGGGGCTTGACCAGCCCCAGCATTTT. It encodes CASSIFSGLDQPQHF.